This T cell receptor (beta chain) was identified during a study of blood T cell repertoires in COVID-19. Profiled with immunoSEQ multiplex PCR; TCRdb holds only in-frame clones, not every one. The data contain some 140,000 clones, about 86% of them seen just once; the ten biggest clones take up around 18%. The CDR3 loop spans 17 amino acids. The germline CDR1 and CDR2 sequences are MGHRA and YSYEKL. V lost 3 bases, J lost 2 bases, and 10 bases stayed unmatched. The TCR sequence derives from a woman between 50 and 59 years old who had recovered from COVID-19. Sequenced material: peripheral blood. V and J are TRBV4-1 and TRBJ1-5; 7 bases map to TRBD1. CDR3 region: CASSQETGRGRNQPQHF. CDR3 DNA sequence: TGCGCCAGCAGCCAGGAGACAGGGCGGGGCCGCAATCAGCCCCAGCATTTT.